The present TCR beta chain was sequenced within a study of CD8 T cells in Susac syndrome (dated by TCRdb to between 2018 and 2021). Regarding the study in general: Repertoire sequencing was used to test whether CD8+ T cell activation and differentiation in Susac syndrome was antigen driven. The clonality of the CD8+ T cell repertoire was compared across 12 healthy donors, some 14 Susac syndrome patients and roughly 16 multiple sclerosis patients. Study-wide findings and limitations: The study acknowledged that relatively few individuals were included in the TCR sequencing and HLA analysis.

RNA was extracted using the RNeasy kit, and roughly 0.45 to 1 microgram was reverse transcribed with random hexamers. The immunoSEQ multiplex PCR assay, covering 54 Vbeta and 13 Jbeta segments, was used to amplify TCR beta CDR3 regions. Bias from PCR amplification was corrected by using a synthetic template baseline for primer optimization and for computational correction. The original pipeline was this. Reads were annotated to V, D and J genes per IMGT and analyzed with immunoSEQ Analyzer, keeping only productive sequences. Clonality was computed as one minus Shannon entropy normalized by log2 of the number of productive unique sequences. Public and private clones were assessed among the 100 most prevalent clones of each patient and control. Clones were defined as Susac-specific when absent from the healthy and MS cohorts, from roughly 1,000 published viral clones and from other ImmuneACCESS disease sequences. TCRdb passed the public sequencing reads through fastp at Q25 and MiXCR, retaining productive beta sequences. Entries are consolidated by CDR3 protein sequence, retaining the most common genes and DNA. TCRdb, not the original authors, processed these V and J calls. Counted in this sample were about 130,000 distinct CDR3 sequences; 93% of them appeared once. In total, the top ten clones hold roughly 0.3% of the sample.

A word on this clonotype: This clone's antigen is unknown. No base-level quality is on record; no much larger clone is a single base apart.

From the cysteine up to the phenylalanine, the CDR3 has a length of 14 residues. The entry retains the CDR3 DNA only, 42 bases that are in frame from base 1. For CDR1 and CDR2, the germline V gene lists LGHNA and YNFKEQ. For this chain, trimming is 5 bases at the V end and 2 bases at the J end, and the number of junction bases without a gene match is 5. High-throughput TCR beta sequencing profiled peripheral blood CD8+ and CD4+ T cells from healthy donors, Susac syndrome patients and multiple sclerosis patients. The multiple sclerosis controls were treatment-naive patients whose relapsing-remitting disease, either stable or active, fulfilled the revised McDonald criteria. Bulk CD8+ and CD4+ T cells were purified by magnetic negative isolation, whereas CD8+ TEMRA cells were enriched by FACS. Blood was drawn into EDTA tubes, processed within 24 hours, and PBMCs were isolated by density gradient centrifugation. PBMCs intended for TCR sequencing were cryopreserved in liquid nitrogen and were subsequently thawed in a 37 degrees C water bath. A purity of at least 90% was achieved for sorted or isolated CD4+, CD8+ and CD8+ TEMRA cells.

The receptor was isolated from a human donor with multiple sclerosis. Recombination connected TRBV4-2 to TRBJ2-7; 8 junctional bases match TRBD1. The specimen was CD8+ T cells from PBMCs. CDR3 protein: CASSSGDRPYEQYF. In nucleotides, the sequence is TGTGCCAGCAGCTCTGGGGACAGGCCCTACGAGCAGTACTTC.